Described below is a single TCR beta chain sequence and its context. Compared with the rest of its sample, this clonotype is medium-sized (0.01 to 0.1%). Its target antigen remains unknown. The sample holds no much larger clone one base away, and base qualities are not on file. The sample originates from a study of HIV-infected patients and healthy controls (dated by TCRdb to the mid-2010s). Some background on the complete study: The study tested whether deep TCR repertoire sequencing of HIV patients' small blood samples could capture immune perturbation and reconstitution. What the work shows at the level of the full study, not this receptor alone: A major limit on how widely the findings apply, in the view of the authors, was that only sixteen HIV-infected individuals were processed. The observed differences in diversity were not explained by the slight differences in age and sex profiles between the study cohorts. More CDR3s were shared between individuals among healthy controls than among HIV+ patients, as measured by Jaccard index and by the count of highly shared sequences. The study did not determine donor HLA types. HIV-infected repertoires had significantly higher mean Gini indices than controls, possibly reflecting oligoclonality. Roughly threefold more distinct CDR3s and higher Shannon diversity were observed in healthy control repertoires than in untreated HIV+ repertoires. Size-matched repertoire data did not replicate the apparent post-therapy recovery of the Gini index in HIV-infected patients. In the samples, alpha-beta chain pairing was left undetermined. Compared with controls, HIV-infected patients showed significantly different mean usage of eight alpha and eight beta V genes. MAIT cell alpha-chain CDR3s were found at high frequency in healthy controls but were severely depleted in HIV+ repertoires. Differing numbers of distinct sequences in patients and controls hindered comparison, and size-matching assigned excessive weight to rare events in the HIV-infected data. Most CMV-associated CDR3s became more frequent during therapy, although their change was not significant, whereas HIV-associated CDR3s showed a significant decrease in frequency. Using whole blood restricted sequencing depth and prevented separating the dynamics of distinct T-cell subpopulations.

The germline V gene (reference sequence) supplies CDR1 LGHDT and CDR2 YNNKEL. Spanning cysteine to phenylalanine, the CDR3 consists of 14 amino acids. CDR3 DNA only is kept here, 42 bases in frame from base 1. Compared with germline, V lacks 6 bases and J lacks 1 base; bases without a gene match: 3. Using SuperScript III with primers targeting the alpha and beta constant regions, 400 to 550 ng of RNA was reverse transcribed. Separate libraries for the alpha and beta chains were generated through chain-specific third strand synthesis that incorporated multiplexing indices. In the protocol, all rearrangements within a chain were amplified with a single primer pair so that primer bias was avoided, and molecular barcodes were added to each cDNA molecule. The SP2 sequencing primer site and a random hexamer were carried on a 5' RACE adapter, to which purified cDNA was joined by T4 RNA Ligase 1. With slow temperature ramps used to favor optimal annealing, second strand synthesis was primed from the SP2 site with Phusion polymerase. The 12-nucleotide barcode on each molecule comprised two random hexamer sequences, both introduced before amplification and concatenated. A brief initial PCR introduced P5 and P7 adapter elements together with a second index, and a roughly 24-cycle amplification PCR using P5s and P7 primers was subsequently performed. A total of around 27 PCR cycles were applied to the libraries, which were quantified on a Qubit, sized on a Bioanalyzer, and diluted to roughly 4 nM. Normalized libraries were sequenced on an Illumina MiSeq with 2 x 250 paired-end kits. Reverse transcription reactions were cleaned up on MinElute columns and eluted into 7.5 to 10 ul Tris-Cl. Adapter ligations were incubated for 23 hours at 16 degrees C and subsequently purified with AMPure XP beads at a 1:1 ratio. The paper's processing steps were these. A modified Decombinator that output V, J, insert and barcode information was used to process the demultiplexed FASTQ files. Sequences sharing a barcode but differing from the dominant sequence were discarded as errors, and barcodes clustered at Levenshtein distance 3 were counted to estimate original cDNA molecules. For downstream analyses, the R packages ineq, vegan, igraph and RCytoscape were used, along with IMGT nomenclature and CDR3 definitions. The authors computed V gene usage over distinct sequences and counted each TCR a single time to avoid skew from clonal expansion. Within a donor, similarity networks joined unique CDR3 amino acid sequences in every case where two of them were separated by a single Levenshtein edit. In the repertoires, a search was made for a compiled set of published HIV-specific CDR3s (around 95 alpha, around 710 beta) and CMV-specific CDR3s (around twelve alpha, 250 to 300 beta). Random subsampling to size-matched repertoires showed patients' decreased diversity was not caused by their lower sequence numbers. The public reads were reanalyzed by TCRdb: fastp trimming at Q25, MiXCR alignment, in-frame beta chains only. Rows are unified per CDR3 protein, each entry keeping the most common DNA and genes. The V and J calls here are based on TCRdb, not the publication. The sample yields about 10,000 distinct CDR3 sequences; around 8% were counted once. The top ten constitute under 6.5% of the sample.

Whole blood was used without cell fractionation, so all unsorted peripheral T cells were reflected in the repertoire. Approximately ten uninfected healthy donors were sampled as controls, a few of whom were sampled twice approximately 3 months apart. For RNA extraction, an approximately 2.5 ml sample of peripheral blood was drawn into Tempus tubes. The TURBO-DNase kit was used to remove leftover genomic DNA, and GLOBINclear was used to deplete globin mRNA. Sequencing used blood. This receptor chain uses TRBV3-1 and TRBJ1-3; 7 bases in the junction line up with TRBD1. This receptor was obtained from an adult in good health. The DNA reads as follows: TGTGCCAGCAGGGGGACAGTATCTGGAAACACCATATATTTT. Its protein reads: CASRGTVSGNTIYF.